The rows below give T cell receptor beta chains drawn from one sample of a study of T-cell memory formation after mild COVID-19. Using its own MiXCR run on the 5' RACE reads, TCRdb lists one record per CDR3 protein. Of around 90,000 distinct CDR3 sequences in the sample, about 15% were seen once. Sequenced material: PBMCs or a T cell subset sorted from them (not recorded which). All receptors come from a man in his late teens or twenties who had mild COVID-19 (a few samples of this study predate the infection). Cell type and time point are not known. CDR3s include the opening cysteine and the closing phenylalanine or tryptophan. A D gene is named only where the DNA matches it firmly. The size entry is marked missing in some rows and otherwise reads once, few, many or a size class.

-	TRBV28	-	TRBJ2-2	TGTGCCAGCACCATTTGGGGGAGCGGCAACACCGGGGAGCTGTTTTTT	CASTIWGSGNTGELFF
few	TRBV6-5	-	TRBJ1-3	TGTGCCAGCAGTTCTCAGGGTCGGCCGACCCGAAACACCATATATTTT	CASSSQGRPTRNTIYF
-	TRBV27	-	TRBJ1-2	TGTGCCAGCAGTCCCTTCGTCTGGGACAACTATGGCTACACCTTC	CASSPFVWDNYGYTF
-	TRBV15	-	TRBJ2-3	TGTGCCACCAGCAGCACAGATACGCAGTATTTT	CATSSTDTQYF
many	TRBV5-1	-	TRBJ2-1	TGCGCCAGCAGCTTGGTTTACAATGAGCAGTTCTTC	CASSLVYNEQFF
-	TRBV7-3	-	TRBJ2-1	TGTGCCAGCAGCTTGGTCTCCATGAGCGAGCAGTTCTTC	CASSLVSMSEQFF
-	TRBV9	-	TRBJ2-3	TGTGCCAGCAGCGACAACACAGGGTTTAGTGATACGCAGTATTTT	CASSDNTGFSDTQYF
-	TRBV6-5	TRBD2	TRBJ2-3	TGTGCCAGCAGCTCTATAGCGGGGGGTGGAAATACGCAGTATTTT	CASSSIAGGGNTQYF
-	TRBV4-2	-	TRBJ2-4	TGTGCCAGCAGCTACGACAGAGGGCGGTTAAACATTCAGTACTTC	CASSYDRGRLNIQYF
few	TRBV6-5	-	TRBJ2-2	TGTGCCAGCAGTTACCTTCCCCCAGGAGACCTGCCCGGGGAGCTGTTTTTT	CASSYLPPGDLPGELFF
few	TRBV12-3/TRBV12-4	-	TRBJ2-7	TGTGCCAGCAGTCGGGGGTCGAGGTCCTACGAGCAGTACTTC	CASSRGSRSYEQYF
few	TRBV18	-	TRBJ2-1	TGTGCCAGCTCATCAGACTTGGGGTCGCAGAATGAGCAGTTCTTC	CASSSDLGSQNEQFF
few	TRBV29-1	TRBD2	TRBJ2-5	TGCAGCGGGAGACTAGCGAACCGGGAGACCCAGTACTTC	CSGRLANRETQYF
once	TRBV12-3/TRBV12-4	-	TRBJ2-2	TGTGCCAGCAGTGTCCGGGGGGCCGGGGCCGGGGAGCTGTTTTTT	CASSVRGAGAGELFF
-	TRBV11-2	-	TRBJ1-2	TGTGCCAGCAGCTCCTTACAATACGGACAGTGGGACTATGGCTACACCTTC	CASSSLQYGQWDYGYTF
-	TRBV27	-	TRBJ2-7	TGTGCCAGCAGTTTACGTCACTACTACGAGCAGTACTTC	CASSLRHYYEQYF
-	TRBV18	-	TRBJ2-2	TGTGCCAGCTCACGCGCGGAAGATAACACCGGGGAGCTGTTTTTT	CASSRAEDNTGELFF
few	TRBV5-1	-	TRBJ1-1	TGCGCCAGCAGCCCACCGGCGGGTCTGAACACTGAAGCTTTCTTT	CASSPPAGLNTEAFF
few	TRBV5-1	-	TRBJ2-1	TGCGCCAGCAGCCCCGGGGGGCTTAGGGAGCAGTTCTTC	CASSPGGLREQFF